Reported below is one TCR beta chain. Each sample had two DNA replicates, around 0.53 ug blood or about 1.5 ug tissue. This table comes from immunoSEQ multiplex PCR, and its TCRdb copy is limited to in-frame clones, with some not included. The sample yields approximately 39,000 clones, around 68% seen once. The data derive from a study of early stage breast cancer tumors. Study context: Most invasive tumors, about 75% of the 16, were ER+/PR+/HER2-. Samples were sequenced at about 9.7-fold average coverage.

The V segment lost 8 bases and the J segment 5 bases; nucleotides outside the gene matches: 10. CDR1 is SGHTA and CDR2 is FQGNSA in the germline V gene. This CDR3 is built from 15 residues. The chain uses TRBV7-2 and TRBJ2-2; 8 nucleotides agree with TRBD2. The receptor's source is a person aged 55 to 75 with breast cancer. Sequenced input: blood. CDR3 nucleotides: TGTGCCAGCGCACCCGGGGGGGTACGGACCGGGGAGCTGTTTTTT. Amino acid sequence: CASAPGGVRTGELFF.